The rows below give T cell receptor beta chains drawn from one sample of a study of shared clonotypes between healthy human individuals. Repertoires were generated with immunoSEQ multiplex PCR, while TCRdb's copy carries only in-frame clones and drops some. The table has about 490,000 clones, roughly 85% seen once; the top ten hold approximately 12%. Sequencing was carried out using PBMCs. The receptor set was obtained from a woman aged 40 to 50 in good health. Some clones in this sample may be carry-over from other donors' samples. CDR3s include the opening cysteine and the closing phenylalanine or tryptophan. The D gene is left open where the match is weak. Not all rows give a size; the values are once, few, many and, for expanded clones, a class.

d_call j_call clone_size v_call cdr3_nt cdr3_aa
- TRBJ1-5 - TRBV18 TGTGCCAGCTCACCTGTGGCGGGGCAGCCCCAGCATTTT CASSPVAGQPQHF
TRBD2 TRBJ2-7 - TRBV28 TGTGCCAGCAGCGCTAGCGGGTTTAACGAGCAGTACTTC CASSASGFNEQYF
TRBD2 TRBJ2-3 once TRBV9 TGTGCCAGCACTCTTGATAGCGGGAACACAGATACGCAGTATTTT CASTLDSGNTDTQYF
- TRBJ2-2 - TRBV19 TGTGCCAGTAGTATAACCAGGACCAGTCGCGGGGAGCTGTTTTTT CASSITRTSRGELFF
- TRBJ2-7 few TRBV6-4 TGTGCCAGCAGTCCCGGAACGTCCGATTACAGCGAGCAGTACTTC CASSPGTSDYSEQYF
- TRBJ2-5 - TRBV6-5 TGTGCCAGCAGTACGCGGACCTCCGAAGAGACCCAGTACTTC CASSTRTSEETQYF
TRBD1 TRBJ1-3 - TRBV6-1 TGTGCCAGCAGTACGGACAGGGCCTCTGGAAACACCATATATTTT CASSTDRASGNTIYF
- TRBJ1-1 - TRBV6-1 TGTGCCTGCCTCGAGGGACCTAGCACTGAAGCTTTCTTT CACLEGPSTEAFF
- TRBJ1-4 - TRBV4-1 TGCGCCAGCAGCCAAGACCGGGGGGGGGTCGAAAAACTGTTTTTT CASSQDRGGVEKLFF
TRBD2 TRBJ2-1 - TRBV29-1 TGCAGCGTTGAAAACGCGGCGAGCGGGAGGGAATATGAGCAGTTCTTC CSVENAASGREYEQFF
TRBD1 TRBJ2-7 - TRBV7-9 TGTGCCAGCAGCTCTACAGGGGCAGTCGAGCAGTACTTC CASSSTGAVEQYF
- TRBJ2-1 once TRBV5-1 TGCGCCAGCAGCTTGCGCCGGGGATCCTACAATGAGCAGTTCTTC CASSLRRGSYNEQFF
- TRBJ1-2 - TRBV19 TGTGCCAGTAGTACCCCAGCTCGAGAAGCTAACTATGGCTACACCTTC CASSTPAREANYGYTF
- TRBJ1-2 - TRBV6-5 TGTGCCAGCAGTTACTCGACTGCGTATGGCTACACCTTC CASSYSTAYGYTF
- TRBJ1-2 - TRBV4-2 TGTGCCAGCAGCCAAGCCAGAGGGTCCCGAGGCTACACCTTC CASSQARGSRGYTF
TRBD1 TRBJ1-2 - TRBV7-2 TGTGCCAGCAGCGAACGACAGGGGTCGCATGGCTACACCTTC CASSERQGSHGYTF
- TRBJ1-2 - TRBV28 TGTGCCAGCAGTGGTCTTAGTCGGGAGCCGGGACACCAGACCTATGGCTACACCTTC CASSGLSREPGHQTYGYTF
TRBD1 TRBJ1-4 - TRBV18 TGTGCCAGCTCACGTTCTCGACAGGGATTAGCAACTAATGAAAAACTGTTTTTT CASSRSRQGLATNEKLFF
- TRBJ2-4 - TRBV2 TGTGCCAGCAGTCAAGAAGAAAACATTCAGTACTTC CASSQEENIQYF
TRBD1 TRBJ2-2 - TRBV6-4 TGTGCCAGCACTCGGACAGGGGACACCGGGGAGCTGTTTTTT CASTRTGDTGELFF
- TRBJ2-7 - TRBV4-1 TGCGCCAGCAGCCAACCAGGGGCGACTTCCTACGAGCAGTACTTC CASSQPGATSYEQYF
- TRBJ2-5 - TRBV7-6 TGTGCCAGCAGGGCGGGCCAAGAGACCCAGTACTTC CASRAGQETQYF
- TRBJ2-1 - TRBV19 TGTGCCAGTAGTATAGGGACTCCAAATGAGCAGTTCTTC CASSIGTPNEQFF
- TRBJ2-4 - TRBV11-2 TGTGCCAGCAGCTTTGGGGCAGGAAGCATTCAGTACTTC CASSFGAGSIQYF
- TRBJ2-4 - TRBV5-4 TGCGCCAGCAGCCCCGGGGTGACCCCTCTCAAAAACATTCAGTACTTC CASSPGVTPLKNIQYF
TRBD2 TRBJ2-7 - TRBV28 TGTGCCAGCAGTCACCCGACGGGGAGGGGCGCCTCCTACGAGCAGTACTTC CASSHPTGRGASYEQYF
TRBD2 TRBJ2-2 - TRBV7-3 TGTGCCAGCAGCTTAAACGGCGGGAGTACCACCGGGGAGCTGTTTTTT CASSLNGGSTTGELFF
- TRBJ2-7 few TRBV4-1 TGCGCCAGCAGCCAAGAGCCTAGCCCCTACGAGCAGTACTTC CASSQEPSPYEQYF
TRBD1 TRBJ2-1 - TRBV18 TGTGCCAGCTGGAGAGGACAGGGGGCCAATGAGCAGTTCTTC CASWRGQGANEQFF
- TRBJ2-1 few TRBV19 TGTGCCAGTAGTGGGAGAGGGTTAAGCTCCTACAATGAGCAGTTCTTC CASSGRGLSSYNEQFF
- TRBJ2-5 - TRBV19 TGTGCCAGTAGTCCAGCCGCAGCTCAAGAGACCCAGTACTTC CASSPAAAQETQYF
- TRBJ2-5 - TRBV19 TGTGCCAGTAGTACCACTCAGGGAGAGACCCAGTACTTC CASSTTQGETQYF
TRBD2 TRBJ2-1 - TRBV11-2 TGTGCCAGCAGCTTGCTTAGCGGGAGTTACAATGAGCAGTTCTTC CASSLLSGSYNEQFF
TRBD2 TRBJ2-2 - TRBV4-2 TGTGCCAGCAGCCAACGACTAGCGGGAGGGAACGGGGAGCTGTTTTTT CASSQRLAGGNGELFF
TRBD1 TRBJ1-3 - TRBV5-5 TGTGCCAGCAGCTTGGAAGACAGGGGGACTGGAAACACCATATATTTT CASSLEDRGTGNTIYF
TRBD2 TRBJ2-5 few TRBV6-5 TGTGCCAGCAGAAGCACTAGCGGAGAGACCCAGTACTTC CASRSTSGETQYF
- TRBJ2-3 - TRBV7-2 TGTGCCAGCAGCTTCAGGGCCCGGGGCACAGATACGCAGTATTTT CASSFRARGTDTQYF
- TRBJ1-4 many TRBV28 TGTGCCAGCAGTTTAGGGGCAGGGACCCAAAAACTGTTTTTT CASSLGAGTQKLFF
- TRBJ1-1 once TRBV11-2 TGTGCCGGCAGCCTCCAGGTCACTGAAGCTTTCTTT CAGSLQVTEAFF
- TRBJ2-1 - TRBV7-3 TGTGCCAGCAGCGCCTCCAAGTACAATGAGCAGTTCTTC CASSASKYNEQFF
TRBD2 TRBJ2-1 once TRBV4-2 TGTGCCAGCAGCCAATCAGCGGGAGCGGGCTACAATGAGCAGTTCTTC CASSQSAGAGYNEQFF
TRBD1 TRBJ2-5 - TRBV5-1 TGCGCCAGCAGAGTCAATACAGGGGTAGAGACCCAGTACTTC CASRVNTGVETQYF
- TRBJ1-1 few TRBV28 TGTGCCAGCAGTTTTGTAGGGGGGACCGGTGGCACTGAAGCTTTCTTT CASSFVGGTGGTEAFF
- TRBJ2-3 many TRBV7-2 TGTGCCAGCAGCTCGACTAGCACAGATACGCAGTATTTT CASSSTSTDTQYF
TRBD1 TRBJ1-5 few TRBV4-1 TGCGCCAGCAGCCAAGGGACAGGGTTTTATAGCAATCAGCCCCAGCATTTT CASSQGTGFYSNQPQHF
TRBD2 TRBJ2-7 few TRBV10-2 TGCGCCAGCAGAGACCTAGCGGGAGTTTCCTACGAGCAGTACTTC CASRDLAGVSYEQYF
TRBD1 TRBJ2-1 - TRBV18 TGTGCCAGCTCACCAAGGACAGGGGGCGACAATTACAATGAGCAGTTCTTC CASSPRTGGDNYNEQFF
- TRBJ1-2 - TRBV11-2 TGTGCCAGCAGCTCCAACAGGGCCCCCTATGGCTACACCTTC CASSSNRAPYGYTF
- TRBJ1-4 - TRBV9 TGTGCCAGCAGCGCCAGACATAGTGCTAATGAAAAACTGTTTTTT CASSARHSANEKLFF
- TRBJ2-3 - TRBV18 TGTGCCAGCTCACCACAAGTCACAGATACGCAGTATTTT CASSPQVTDTQYF
- TRBJ2-4 - TRBV6-1 TGTGCCAGCAGTGAAGCACTCCGGGGCCCTCAGTACTTC CASSEALRGPQYF
TRBD2 TRBJ2-1 - TRBV28 TGTGCCAGCAGTTTACCTACTAGCGGCAATGAGCAGTTCTTC CASSLPTSGNEQFF
- TRBJ2-6 few TRBV10-3 TGTGCCATCAGTGAGAAAGGTCCCTCCTCTGGGGCCAACGTCCTGACTTTC CAISEKGPSSGANVLTF
- TRBJ2-5 - TRBV7-3 TGTGCCAGCAGCTTACTAGCCCAAGGATATGAGACCCAGTACTTC CASSLLAQGYETQYF
- TRBJ1-3 - TRBV25-1 TGTGCCAGCTCCTCGGCGGGGAAGGGAAACACCATATATTTT CASSSAGKGNTIYF
TRBD2 TRBJ2-1 - TRBV2 TGTGCCAGCAGTGAAAACCTAGCGGGAGGAGGGGGTGAGCAGTTCTTC CASSENLAGGGGEQFF
- TRBJ1-4 - TRBV6-1 TGTGCCAGCAATTCGGGTTCCTATGAAAAACTGTTTTTT CASNSGSYEKLFF
TRBD2 TRBJ2-1 - TRBV27 TGTGCCAGCAGTTTAGCGGGAGCCGGCAATGAGCAGTTCTTC CASSLAGAGNEQFF
- TRBJ1-1 once TRBV2 TGTGCCAGCAGTGAAGGCTGGAACACTGAGGCTTTCTTT CASSEGWNTEAFF